Given below is one TCR beta chain in context. This clonotype was detected a few times. The specificity of this receptor is unknown. It has no much larger one-base neighbor in the sample; base qualities were not kept. Taken with the paper, the label for time point translates to: patch test 2, 6 weeks after DPC sensitization. Sample treatment or condition, as interpreted from the label and publication: therapeutic diphenylcyclopropenone sensitization with weekly scalp DPC. Blood at each patch-test visit was drawn before the patch test was applied. Patients were considered eligible if aged 18 to 70, diagnosed with alopecia and deemed suitable for DPC therapy, and patients were excluded if pregnant. Total RNA was extracted from unfractionated whole blood that had been collected in Tempus Blood RNA tubes. The sample is drawn from a study of human T cells and chemical hapten exposure (dated by TCRdb to the early 2020s). As for the study more broadly: For sensitization, 2% DPC in acetone was applied to a 2 cm by 2 cm area of upper inner arm skin. Libraries were pooled for sequencing, and per-sample TCR yields varied mainly because of small differences in library volumes within the pool. Patch testing was done on the upper back using Finn chambers containing 0.01% DPC, and results were scored after 6 days according to International Contact Dermatitis Research Group standards. Throughout the roughly 25-week study period, patients were also given weekly therapeutic DPC doses on the scalp. The patient cohort, mostly female, included alopecia areata with under or over 50% scalp involvement, alopecia totalis and alopecia universalis. This study followed changes in the peripheral blood TCR repertoire in vivo during primary and secondary sensitization of alopecia patients to the hapten diphenylcyclopropenone (DPC). Patient blood was sampled pre-sensitization (week 0) and at 2, 6 and about 24 weeks after DPC sensitization. Around 29 alopecia patients provided blood for TCR sequencing at one to four time points (pre-sensitization, 2, 6 and 24 weeks). On the study overall, not on this receptor specifically: Significantly more large CDR3 similarity clusters were formed by expanded TCRs than by pre-sensitization or healthy control sets, consistent with antigen-driven responses. Repeated subsampling changed both the strength of the expansion versus patch-test correlation and the threshold at which that correlation became significant. The number of TCRs above 1 in 1000 frequency did not change with DPC sensitization; there was no evidence of global repertoire structure alterations. The number of PT1 expanded TCRs positively correlated with patch test score, significant at thresholds 8, 16 and 32 but not 4. Because all patients had alopecia, a presumed autoimmune disease, the immune response of the patients might differ from that of healthy individuals.

The library was prepared using RACE. Instrument on record: NextSeq 500. During library preparation, unique molecular identifiers were attached to individual cDNA molecules so that TCRs could be counted in a quantitative, reproducible way. For every blood RNA sample, sequencing covered both the TCR alpha and TCR beta chains. The original methods were these. A median of about 89,000 TCRs per sample was observed, with a range of about 23,224 to 690,600. V, J and CDR3 annotation of the TCR reads was performed with the Decombinator software suite. For the PS versus PT1 abundance plots, all samples were subsampled to the same number of TCRs (28,000). TCRs were defined as expanded if absent before sensitization and observed at least eight times at the 2-week time point. The raw public data were reprocessed by TCRdb itself: fastp quality trimming at Q25, MiXCR clonotype calling, in-frame beta chains only. For every CDR3 protein sequence, its rows merge into one entry that carries the most common genes and DNA. The V and J calls shown here were made by TCRdb, not taken from the authors' results. The table for this sample lists roughly 30,000 distinct CDR3 sequences; roughly 10% of them were counted only once. Clones ranked in the top ten supply about 7% of the sample.

V is cut back by 4 bases and J by 1 base, with 4 bases in the junction unmatched. The germline V gene gives CDR1 as SNHLY and CDR2 as FYNNEI. Taken from cysteine to phenylalanine, the CDR3 has 15 residues. Only CDR3 DNA is held: 45 bases, read in frame from base 1. The sequence was collected from a young man with alopecia areata. Some clones in this sample may be carry-over from other donors' samples. The sample consisted of whole blood, taken in connection with sensitization to the hapten diphenylcyclopropenone (DPC). The rearrangement joined TRBV2 to TRBJ2-1; TRBD2 aligns with 7 central bases. The nucleotide sequence is TGTGCCAGCAGTGCGGCGGGGGTATCCTACAATGAGCAGTTCTTC. The encoded protein is CASSAAGVSYNEQFF.